This T cell receptor (beta chain) was documented in a study of T cells after yellow fever vaccination. In germline, CDR1 is SGHAT, CDR2 FQDESV (reference sequence). V was clipped by 0 bases and J by 1 base, with 18 bases between them. This CDR3 contains 18 residues. TCRdb ran MiXCR on the 5' RACE reads and lists one entry per CDR3 protein. Among 300,000 or so distinct CDR3 sequences listed, over 10% were seen once. Specimen: CD4+ T cells sorted from PBMCs, collected 45 days after the yellow fever booster vaccination. This clonotype originated in a man aged 30-40 years who received the YFV17D yellow fever vaccine. V gene TRBV11-1 combines with J gene TRBJ1-1; D remains unclear. CDR3 DNA: TGTGCCAGCAGCTTAGCGTTGGTTCAGCGGGGAAGGAACACTGAAGCTTTCTTT. This translates into CASSLALVQRGRNTEAFF.